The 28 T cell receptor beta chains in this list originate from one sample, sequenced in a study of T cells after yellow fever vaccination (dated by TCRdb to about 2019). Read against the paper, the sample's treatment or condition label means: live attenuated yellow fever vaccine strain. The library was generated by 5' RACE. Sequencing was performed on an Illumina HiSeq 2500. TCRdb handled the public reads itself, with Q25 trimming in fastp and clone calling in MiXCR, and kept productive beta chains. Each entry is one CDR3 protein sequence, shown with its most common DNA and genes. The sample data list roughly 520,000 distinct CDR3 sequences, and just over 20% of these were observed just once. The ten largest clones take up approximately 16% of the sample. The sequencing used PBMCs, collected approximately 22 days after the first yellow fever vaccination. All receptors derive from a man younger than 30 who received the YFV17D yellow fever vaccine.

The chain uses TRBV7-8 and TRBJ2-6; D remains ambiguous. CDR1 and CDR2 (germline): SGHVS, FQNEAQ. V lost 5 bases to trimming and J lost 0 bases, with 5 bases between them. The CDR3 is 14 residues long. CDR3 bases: TGTGCCAGCAGCACTCCCTCTGGGGCCAACGTCCTGACTTTC. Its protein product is CASSTPSGANVLTF.

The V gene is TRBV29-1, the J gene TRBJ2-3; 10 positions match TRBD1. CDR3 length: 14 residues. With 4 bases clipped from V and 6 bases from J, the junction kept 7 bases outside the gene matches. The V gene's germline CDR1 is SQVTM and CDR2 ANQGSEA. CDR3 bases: TGCAGCGTTGGACAGGGGGCCGCCGGGGATACGCAGTATTTT. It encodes CSVGQGAAGDTQYF.

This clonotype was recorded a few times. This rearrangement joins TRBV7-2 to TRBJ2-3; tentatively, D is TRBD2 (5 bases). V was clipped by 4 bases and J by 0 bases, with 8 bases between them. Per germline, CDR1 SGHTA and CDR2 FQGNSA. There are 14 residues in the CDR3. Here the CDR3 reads CASSSGISTDTQYF. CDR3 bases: TGTGCCAGCAGCTCGGGGATTAGCACAGATACGCAGTATTTT.

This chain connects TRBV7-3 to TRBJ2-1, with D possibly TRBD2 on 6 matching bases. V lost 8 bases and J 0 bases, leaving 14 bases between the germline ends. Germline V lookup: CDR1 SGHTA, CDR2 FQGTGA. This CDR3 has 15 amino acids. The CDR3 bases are TGTGCCAGCGCCCCGGGTAGCGGCTCCTACAATGAGCAGTTCTTC. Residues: CASAPGSGSYNEQFF.

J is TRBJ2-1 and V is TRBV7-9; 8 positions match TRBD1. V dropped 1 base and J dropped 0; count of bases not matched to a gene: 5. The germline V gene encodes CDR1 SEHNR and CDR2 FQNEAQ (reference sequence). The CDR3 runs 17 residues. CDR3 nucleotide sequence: TGTGCCAGCAGCTTAGTCAGGGGGCCGAGCTCCTACAATGAGCAGTTCTTC. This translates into CASSLVRGPSSYNEQFF.

This chain's CDR3 is CASSQLLDTQYF. DNA of the CDR3: TGTGCCAGCAGCCAATTACTAGATACGCAGTATTTT. V is TRBV3-1 and J is TRBJ2-3, with unresolved D. Looked up from germline, CDR1 is LGHDT and CDR2 is YNNKEL (reference sequence). V lost 2 bases and J 5 bases, leaving 5 bases between the germline ends. CDR3 length: 12 amino acids.

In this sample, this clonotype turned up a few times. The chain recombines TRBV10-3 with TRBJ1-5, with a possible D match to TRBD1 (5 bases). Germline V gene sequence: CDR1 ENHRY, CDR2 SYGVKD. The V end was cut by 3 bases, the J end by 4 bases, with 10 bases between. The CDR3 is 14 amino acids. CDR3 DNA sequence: TGTGCCATCAGTGAATGGGGGGGGAATCAGCCCCAGCATTTT. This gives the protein CAISEWGGNQPQHF.

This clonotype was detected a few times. CDR3 loop: CASSIGSYRGYGYTF. The CDR3, as DNA: TGTGCCAGTAGTATAGGTTCCTATCGAGGCTATGGCTACACCTTC. This chain links TRBV19 with TRBJ1-2; D remains unclear. The CDR3 runs to 15 residues. The V end was cut by 1 base, the J end by 4 bases, with 13 bases between. Germline values: CDR1 LNHDA, CDR2 SQIVND (reference sequence).

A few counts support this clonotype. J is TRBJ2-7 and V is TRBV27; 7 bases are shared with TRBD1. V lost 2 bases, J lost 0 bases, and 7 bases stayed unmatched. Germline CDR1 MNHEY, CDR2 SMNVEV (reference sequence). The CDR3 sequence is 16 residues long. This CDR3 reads CASSLAAGGLSYEQYF. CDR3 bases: TGTGCCAGCAGTTTAGCGGCAGGGGGTCTCTCCTACGAGCAGTACTTC.

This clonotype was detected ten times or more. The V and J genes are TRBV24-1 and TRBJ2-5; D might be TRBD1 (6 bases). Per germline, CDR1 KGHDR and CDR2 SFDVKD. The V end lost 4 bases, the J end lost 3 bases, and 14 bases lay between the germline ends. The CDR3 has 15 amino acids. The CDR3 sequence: CATSDASQGKETQYF. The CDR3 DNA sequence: TGTGCCACCAGTGACGCTTCACAGGGTAAAGAGACCCAGTACTTC.

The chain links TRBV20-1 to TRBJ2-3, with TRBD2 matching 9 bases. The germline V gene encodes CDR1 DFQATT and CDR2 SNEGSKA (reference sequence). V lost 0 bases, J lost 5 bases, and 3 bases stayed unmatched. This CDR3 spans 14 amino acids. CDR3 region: CSARERGGGDTQYF. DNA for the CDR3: TGCAGTGCTAGAGAGCGGGGGGGCGGAGATACGCAGTATTTT.

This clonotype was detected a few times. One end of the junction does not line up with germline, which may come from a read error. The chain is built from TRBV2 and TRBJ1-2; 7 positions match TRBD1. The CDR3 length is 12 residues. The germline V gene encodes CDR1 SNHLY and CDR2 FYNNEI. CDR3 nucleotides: TGTGCCAGCAGTCCTGGGGATCGGACAGGCTCTTTC. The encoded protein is CASSPGDRTGSF.

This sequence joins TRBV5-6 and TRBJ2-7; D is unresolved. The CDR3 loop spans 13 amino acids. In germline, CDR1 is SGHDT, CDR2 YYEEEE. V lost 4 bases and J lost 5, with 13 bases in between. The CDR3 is CASSPVDGHEQYV. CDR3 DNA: TGTGCCAGCAGCCCTGTGGACGGTCACGAGCAGTACGTC.

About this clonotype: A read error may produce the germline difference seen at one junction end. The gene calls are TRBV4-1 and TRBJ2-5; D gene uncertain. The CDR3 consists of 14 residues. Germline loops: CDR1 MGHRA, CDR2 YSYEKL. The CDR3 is CDSSQVTATETQYF. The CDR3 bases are TGCGACAGCAGCCAAGTTACGGCGACAGAGACCCAGTACTTC.

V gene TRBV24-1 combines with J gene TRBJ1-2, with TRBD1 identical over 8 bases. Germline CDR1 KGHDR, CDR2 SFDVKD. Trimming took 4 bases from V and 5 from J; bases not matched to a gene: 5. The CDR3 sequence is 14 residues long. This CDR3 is CATSDPDREYGYTF. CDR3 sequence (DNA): TGTGCCACCAGTGACCCGGACAGGGAGTATGGCTACACCTTC.

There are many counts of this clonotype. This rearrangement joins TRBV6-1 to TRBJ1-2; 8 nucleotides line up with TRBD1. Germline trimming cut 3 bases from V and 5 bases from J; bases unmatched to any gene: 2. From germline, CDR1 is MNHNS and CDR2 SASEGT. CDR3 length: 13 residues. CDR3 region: CASSEQGAYGYTF. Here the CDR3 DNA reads TGTGCCAGCAGTGAGCAGGGGGCTTATGGCTACACCTTC.

CDR3 nucleotides: TGTGCCAGCAGCTTAGCGGGGCTAGCCGGCGCAGATACGCAGTATTTT. The encoded protein is CASSLAGLAGADTQYF. J is TRBJ2-3 and V is TRBV7-8, with D perhaps given as TRBD1 or TRBD2 (5 bases each). V was clipped by 0 bases and J by 4 bases, with 14 bases between them. The CDR3 length is 16 residues. Germline loops: CDR1 SGHVS, CDR2 FQNEAQ.

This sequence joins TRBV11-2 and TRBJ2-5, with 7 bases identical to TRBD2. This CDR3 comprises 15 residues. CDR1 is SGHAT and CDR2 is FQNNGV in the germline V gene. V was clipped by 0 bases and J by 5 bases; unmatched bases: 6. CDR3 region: CASSLESSGYETQYF. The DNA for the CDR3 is TGTGCCAGCAGCTTAGAGAGTAGCGGGTATGAGACCCAGTACTTC.

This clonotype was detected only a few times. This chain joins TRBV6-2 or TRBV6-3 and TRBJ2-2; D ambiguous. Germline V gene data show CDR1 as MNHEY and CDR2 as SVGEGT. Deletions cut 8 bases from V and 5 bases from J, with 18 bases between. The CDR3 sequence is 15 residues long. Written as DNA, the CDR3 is TGTGCCAGCCGTCCTGTTGGTGAGCTGACCGGGGAGCTGTTTTTT. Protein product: CASRPVGELTGELFF.

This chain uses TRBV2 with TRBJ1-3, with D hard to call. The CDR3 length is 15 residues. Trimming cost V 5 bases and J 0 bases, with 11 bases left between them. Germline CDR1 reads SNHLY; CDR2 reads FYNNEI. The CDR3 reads CASSLTDFSGNTIYF. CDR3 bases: TGTGCCAGCAGTCTTACAGATTTCTCTGGAAACACCATATATTTT.

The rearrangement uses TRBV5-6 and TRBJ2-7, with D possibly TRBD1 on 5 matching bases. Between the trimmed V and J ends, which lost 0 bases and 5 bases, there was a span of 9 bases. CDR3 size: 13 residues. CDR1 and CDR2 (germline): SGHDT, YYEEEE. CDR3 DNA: TGTGCCAGCAGCTTGGCAGGGAAACACGAGCAGTACTTC. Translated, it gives CASSLAGKHEQYF.

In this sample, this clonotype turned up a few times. CDR3 coding DNA: TGTGCCAGCATGGGCGAGGGCCGTGCCGGTAATCAGCCCCAGCATTTT. Residues: CASMGEGRAGNQPQHF. The chain is built from TRBV2 and TRBJ1-5; D unresolved. CDR1 is SNHLY, CDR2 FYNNEI, per germline. Trimming removed 7 bases from V and 4 bases from J, with 20 bases in between. CDR3 length: 16 amino acids.

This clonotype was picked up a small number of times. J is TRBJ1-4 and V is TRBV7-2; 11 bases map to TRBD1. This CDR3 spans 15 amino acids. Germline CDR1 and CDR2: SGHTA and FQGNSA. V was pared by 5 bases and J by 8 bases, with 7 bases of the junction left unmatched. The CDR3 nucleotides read TGTGCCAGCAGCCCCCCGGGACAGGGGGTGGAAAAACTGTTTTTT. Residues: CASSPPGQGVEKLFF.

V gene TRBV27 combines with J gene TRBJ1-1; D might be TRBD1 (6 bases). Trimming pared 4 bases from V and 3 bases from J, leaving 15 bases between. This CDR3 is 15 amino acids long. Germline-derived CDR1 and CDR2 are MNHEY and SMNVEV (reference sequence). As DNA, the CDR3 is TGTGCCAGCAGTTCGATACAGGGTGGGGACACTGAAGCTTTCTTT. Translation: CASSSIQGGDTEAFF.

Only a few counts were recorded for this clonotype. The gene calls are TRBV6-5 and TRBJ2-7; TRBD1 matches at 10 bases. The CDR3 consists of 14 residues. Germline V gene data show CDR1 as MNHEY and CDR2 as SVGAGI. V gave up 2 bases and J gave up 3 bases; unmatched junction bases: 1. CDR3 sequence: CASSYGTGVYEQYF. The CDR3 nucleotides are TGTGCCAGCAGTTACGGGACAGGGGTCTACGAGCAGTACTTC.

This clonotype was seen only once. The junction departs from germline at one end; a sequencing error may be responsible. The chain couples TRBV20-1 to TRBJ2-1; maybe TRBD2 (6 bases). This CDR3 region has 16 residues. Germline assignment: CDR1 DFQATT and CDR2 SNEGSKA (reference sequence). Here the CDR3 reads CCARGLAKAGTNEQFF. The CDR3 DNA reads TGCTGTGCTAGAGGGCTAGCAAAAGCGGGTACAAATGAGCAGTTCTTC.

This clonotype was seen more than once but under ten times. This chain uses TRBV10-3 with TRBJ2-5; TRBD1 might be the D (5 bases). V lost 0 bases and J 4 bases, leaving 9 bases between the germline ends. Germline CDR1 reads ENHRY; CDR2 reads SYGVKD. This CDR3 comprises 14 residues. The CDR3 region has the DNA TGTGCCATCAGTGAGTCGGTGCAGGGAGAGACCCAGTACTTC. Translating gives CAISESVQGETQYF.

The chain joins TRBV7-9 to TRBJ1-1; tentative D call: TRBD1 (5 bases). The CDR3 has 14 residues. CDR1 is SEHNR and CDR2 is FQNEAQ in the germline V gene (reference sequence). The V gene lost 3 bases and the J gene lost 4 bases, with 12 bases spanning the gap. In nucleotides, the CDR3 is TGTGCCAGCAGCTTGCAGGGTCAGGGCACTGAAGCTTTCTTT. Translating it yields CASSLQGQGTEAFF.